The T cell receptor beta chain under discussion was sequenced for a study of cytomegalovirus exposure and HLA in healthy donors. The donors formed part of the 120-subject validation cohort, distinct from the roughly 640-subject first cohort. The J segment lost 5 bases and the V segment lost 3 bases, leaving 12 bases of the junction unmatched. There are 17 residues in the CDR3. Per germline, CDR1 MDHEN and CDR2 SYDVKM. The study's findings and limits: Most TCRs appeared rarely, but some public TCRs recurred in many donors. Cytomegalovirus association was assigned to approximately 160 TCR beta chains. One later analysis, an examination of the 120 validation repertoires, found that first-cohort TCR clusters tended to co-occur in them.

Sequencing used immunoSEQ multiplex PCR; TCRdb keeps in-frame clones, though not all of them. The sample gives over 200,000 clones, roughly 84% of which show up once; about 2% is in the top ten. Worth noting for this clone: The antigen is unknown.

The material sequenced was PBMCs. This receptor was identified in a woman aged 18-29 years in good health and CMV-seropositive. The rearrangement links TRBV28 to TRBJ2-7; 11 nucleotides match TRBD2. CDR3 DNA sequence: TGTGCCAGCAGTTTCGAGCCTAGCGGGAGGTCAAGGAACGAGCAGTACTTC. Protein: CASSFEPSGRSRNEQYF.